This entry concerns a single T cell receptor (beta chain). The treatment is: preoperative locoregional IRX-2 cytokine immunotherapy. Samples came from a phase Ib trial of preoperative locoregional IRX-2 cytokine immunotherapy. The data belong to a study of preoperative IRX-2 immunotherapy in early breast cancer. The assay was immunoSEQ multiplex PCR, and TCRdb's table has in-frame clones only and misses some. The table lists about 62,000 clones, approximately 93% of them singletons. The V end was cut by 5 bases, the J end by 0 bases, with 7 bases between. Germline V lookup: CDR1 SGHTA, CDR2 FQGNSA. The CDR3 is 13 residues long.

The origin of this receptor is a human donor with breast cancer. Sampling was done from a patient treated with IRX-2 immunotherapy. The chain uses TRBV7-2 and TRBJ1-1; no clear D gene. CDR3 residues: CASSPFVNTEAFF. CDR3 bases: TGTGCCAGCAGCCCCTTTGTGAACACTGAAGCTTTCTTT.